The 4 T cell receptor beta chains below were found in one sample sequenced in a study of CD8 T cells in ankylosing spondylitis. TCRdb reprocessed the 5' RACE reads via MiXCR and lists one record per CDR3 protein. Of hundreds of thousands of distinct CDR3 sequences in the sample, approximately 9% were seen once. Sequenced material: blood, either unsorted or a sorted T cell fraction (not recorded which). Receptors originate from a male donor with ankylosing spondylitis or in good health (not recorded which).

This clonotype was counted ten times or more. The chain combines TRBV12-3 or TRBV12-4 with TRBJ2-7, with 11 bases fitting TRBD1. This CDR3 spans 14 amino acids. V shed 3 bases, J shed 5 bases, and the junction held 3 bases outside the gene matches. The CDR3 sequence: CASSFGQGAHEQYF. CDR3 nucleotide sequence: TGTGCCAGCAGTTTTGGACAGGGGGCCCACGAGCAGTACTTC.

This clonotype was detected many times. This rearrangement joins TRBV6-5 to TRBJ1-5; D is uncertain. The CDR3 covers 12 residues. V was shortened by 6 bases and J by 7 bases, with 10 bases between the two germline ends. CDR1 is MNHEY and CDR2 is SVGAGI in the germline V gene. The CDR3 DNA reads TGTGCCAGCAGCCTCCCCGGGCAGCCCCAGCATTTT. Residues: CASSLPGQPQHF.

The CDR3 sequence: CASSRPGGRGSNTGELFF. The CDR3 DNA reads TGTGCCAGCAGTCGACCGGGGGGGCGAGGGTCAAACACCGGGGAGCTGTTTTTT. The chain uses TRBV28 and TRBJ2-2, with 8 positions matching TRBD2. This CDR3 has 18 amino acids. CDR1 and CDR2 from the germline V gene are MDHEN and SYDVKM. J was trimmed by 2 bases and V by 5 bases; bases with no gene match: 13.

This clonotype was seen a handful of times. The chain couples TRBV10-3 to TRBJ1-2; a weak D match, TRBD1 (6 bases). This CDR3 is built from 15 residues. Germline CDR1 reads ENHRY; CDR2 reads SYGVKD. V lost 4 bases and J lost 3, with 15 bases in between. This CDR3 reads CAISASGAGDYGYTF. CDR3 DNA sequence: TGTGCCATCAGTGCGTCGGGGGCAGGGGACTATGGCTACACCTTC.